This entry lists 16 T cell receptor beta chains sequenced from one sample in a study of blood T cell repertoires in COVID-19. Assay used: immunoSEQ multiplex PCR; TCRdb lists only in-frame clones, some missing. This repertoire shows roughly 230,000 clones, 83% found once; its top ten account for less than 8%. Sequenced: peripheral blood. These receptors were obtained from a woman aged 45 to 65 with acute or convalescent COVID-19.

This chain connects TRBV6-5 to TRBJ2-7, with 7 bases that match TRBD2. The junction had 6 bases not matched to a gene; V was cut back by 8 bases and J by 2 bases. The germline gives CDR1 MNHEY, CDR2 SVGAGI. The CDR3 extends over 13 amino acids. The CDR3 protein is CASLASGTYEQYF. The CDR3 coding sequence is TGTGCCAGCCTGGCTAGCGGAACCTACGAGCAGTACTTC.

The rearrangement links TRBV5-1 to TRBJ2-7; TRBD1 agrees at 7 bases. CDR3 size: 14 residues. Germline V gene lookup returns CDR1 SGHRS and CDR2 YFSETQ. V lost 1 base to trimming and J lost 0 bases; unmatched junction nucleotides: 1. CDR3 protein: CASSLSGGSYEQYF. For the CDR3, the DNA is TGCGCCAGCAGCTTGTCAGGGGGCTCCTACGAGCAGTACTTC.

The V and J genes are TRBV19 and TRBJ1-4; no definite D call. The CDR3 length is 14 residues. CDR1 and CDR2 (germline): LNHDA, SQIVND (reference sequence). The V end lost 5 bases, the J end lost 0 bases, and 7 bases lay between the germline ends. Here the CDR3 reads CASSYSATNEKLFF. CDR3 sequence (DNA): TGTGCCAGTAGTTACTCGGCAACTAATGAAAAACTGTTTTTT.

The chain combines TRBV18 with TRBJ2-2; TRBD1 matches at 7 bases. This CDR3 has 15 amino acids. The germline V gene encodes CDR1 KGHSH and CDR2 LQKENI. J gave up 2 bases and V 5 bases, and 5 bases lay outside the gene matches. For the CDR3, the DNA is TGTGCCAGCTCAATTCGACAGGGAAACACCGGGGAGCTGTTTTTT. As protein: CASSIRQGNTGELFF.

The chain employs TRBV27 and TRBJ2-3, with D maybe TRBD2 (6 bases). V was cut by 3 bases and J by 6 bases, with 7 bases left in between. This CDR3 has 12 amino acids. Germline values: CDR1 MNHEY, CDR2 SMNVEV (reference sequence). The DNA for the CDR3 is TGTGCCAGCAGTTTCGCGGGGGATACGCAGTATTTT. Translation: CASSFAGDTQYF.

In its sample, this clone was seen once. The chain's CDR3 is CASGGTGLNEQFF. In nucleotides, the CDR3 is TGTGCCAGCGGCGGGACAGGGTTGAATGAGCAGTTCTTC. The gene calls are TRBV2 and TRBJ2-1; 9 bases line up with TRBD1. The CDR3 is 13 amino acids. In germline, CDR1 is SNHLY, CDR2 FYNNEI. The V gene end was trimmed by 8 bases and the J gene end by 7 bases; junction bases not matched to a gene: 6.

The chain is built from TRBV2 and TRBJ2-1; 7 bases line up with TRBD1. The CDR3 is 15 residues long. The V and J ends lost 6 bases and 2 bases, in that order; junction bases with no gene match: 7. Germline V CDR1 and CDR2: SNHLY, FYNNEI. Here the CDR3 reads CASRSRGSTYNEQFF. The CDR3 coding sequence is TGTGCCAGCAGAAGCAGGGGGTCAACCTACAATGAGCAGTTCTTC.

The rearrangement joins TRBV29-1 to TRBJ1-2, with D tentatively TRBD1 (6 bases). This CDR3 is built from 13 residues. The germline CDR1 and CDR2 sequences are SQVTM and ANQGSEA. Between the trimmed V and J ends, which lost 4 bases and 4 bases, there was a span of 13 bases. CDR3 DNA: TGCAGCGTTGCCCCGCGAGGGGGCTATGGCTACACCTTC. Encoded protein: CSVAPRGGYGYTF.

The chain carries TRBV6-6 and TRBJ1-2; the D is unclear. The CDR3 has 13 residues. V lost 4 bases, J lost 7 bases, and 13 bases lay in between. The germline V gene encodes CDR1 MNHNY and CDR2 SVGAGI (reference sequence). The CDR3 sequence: CASSLERESGYTF. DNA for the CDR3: TGTGCCAGCAGTTTGGAACGGGAGAGTGGCTACACCTTC.

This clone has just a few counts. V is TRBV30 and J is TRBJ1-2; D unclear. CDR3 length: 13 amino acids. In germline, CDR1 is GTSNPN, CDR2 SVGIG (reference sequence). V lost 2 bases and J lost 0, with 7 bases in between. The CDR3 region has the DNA TGTGCCTGGAGTCCTGTTACTAACTATGGCTACACCTTC. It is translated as CAWSPVTNYGYTF.

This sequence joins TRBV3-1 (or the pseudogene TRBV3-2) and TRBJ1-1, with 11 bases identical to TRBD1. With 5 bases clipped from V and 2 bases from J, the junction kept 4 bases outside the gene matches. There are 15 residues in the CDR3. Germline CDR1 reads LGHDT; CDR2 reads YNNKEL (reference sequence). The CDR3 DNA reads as TGTGCCAGCAGCTACGGGACAGGGGGTAACACTGAAGCTTTCTTT. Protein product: CASSYGTGGNTEAFF.

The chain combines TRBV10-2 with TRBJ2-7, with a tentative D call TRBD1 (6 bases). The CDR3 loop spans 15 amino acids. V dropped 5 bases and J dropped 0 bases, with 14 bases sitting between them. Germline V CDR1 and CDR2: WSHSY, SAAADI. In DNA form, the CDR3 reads TGCGCCAGCAGTATACTCAAGGGGGACTCCTACGAGCAGTACTTC. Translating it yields CASSILKGDSYEQYF.

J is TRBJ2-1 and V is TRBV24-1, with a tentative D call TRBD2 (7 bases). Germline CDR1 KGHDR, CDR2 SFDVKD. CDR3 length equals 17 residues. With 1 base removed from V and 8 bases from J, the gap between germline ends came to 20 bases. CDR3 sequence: CATSDLGRGPGVDEQFF. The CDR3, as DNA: TGTGCCACCAGTGATTTAGGGAGGGGTCCAGGGGTCGATGAGCAGTTCTTC.

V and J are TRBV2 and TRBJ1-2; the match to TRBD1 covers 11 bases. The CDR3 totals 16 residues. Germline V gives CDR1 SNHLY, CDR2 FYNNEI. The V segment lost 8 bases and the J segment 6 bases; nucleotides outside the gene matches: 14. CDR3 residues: CASLSRRTGGGNGYTF. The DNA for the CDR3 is TGTGCCAGCCTGTCCCGGAGGACAGGGGGCGGGAATGGCTACACCTTC.

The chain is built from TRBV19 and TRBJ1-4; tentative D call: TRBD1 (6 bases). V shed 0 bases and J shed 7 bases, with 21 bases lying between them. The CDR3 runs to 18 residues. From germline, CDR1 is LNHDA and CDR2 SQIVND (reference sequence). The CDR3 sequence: CASSIDTPQDRFPEKLFF. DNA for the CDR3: TGTGCCAGTAGTATAGATACCCCTCAAGACAGGTTCCCTGAAAAACTGTTTTTT.

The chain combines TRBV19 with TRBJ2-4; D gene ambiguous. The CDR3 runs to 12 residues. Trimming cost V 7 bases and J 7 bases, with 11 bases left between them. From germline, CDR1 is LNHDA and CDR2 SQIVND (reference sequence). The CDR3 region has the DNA TGTGCCAGTAACGACTTCGGGAACATTCAGTACTTC. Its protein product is CASNDFGNIQYF. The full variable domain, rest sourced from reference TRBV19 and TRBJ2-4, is DGGITQSPKYLFRKEGQNVTLSCEQNLNHDAMYWYRQDPGQGLRLIYYSQIVNDFQKGDIAEGYSVSREKKESFPLTVTSAQKNPTAFYLCASNDFGNIQYFGAGTRLSVL.